This T cell receptor (beta chain) was captured by sequencing in a study of T cells in Graves' hyperthyroidism and ophthalmopathy. J lost 5 bases, V lost 7 bases, and 8 bases had no gene match. The CDR3 runs to 14 residues. Hyperthyroidism had been newly diagnosed in patients aged 18 to 65, and its duration was under 2 months. Amplification of TCR beta CDR3 regions was performed using RNA transcripts as template. First-round RT-PCR targeting the TCR CDR3 was performed with the HTBI primer set. One entry per CDR3 protein, called by TCRdb with MiXCR from the multiplex PCR reads. The repertoire consists of around 340,000 distinct CDR3 sequences, with roughly 17% occurring once and the leading ten covering around a third. This clonotype was observed a handful of times.

Sequencing was performed on blood. V usage is TRBV12-3 or TRBV12-4 and J usage is TRBJ1-3, with 7 bases lining up with TRBD1. This clonotype originated in a young man with Graves' hyperthyroidism. CDR3 sequence reads: CASKSGGSRNTIYF. CDR3 DNA: TGTGCCAGCAAGTCAGGGGGTAGTAGAAACACCATATATTTT.